This T cell receptor (beta chain) is drawn from a study of T cell responses to AZD1222 COVID-19 vaccine. Data came from immunoSEQ multiplex PCR; TCRdb stores just in-frame clones and leaves some out. Of under 150,000 clones in the sample, roughly 90% were seen once. V was shortened by 6 bases and J by 4 bases, with 15 bases between the two germline ends. The CDR3 loop spans 14 amino acids. Germline lookup yields CDR1 MNHEY and CDR2 SVGAGI. With respect to this clone: As yet, its antigen is unknown.

Study-level results: Rises in breadth and depth of Spike-specific TCRs came after two AZD1222 doses. Females outnumbered males among donors, who were mostly white British; clonal diversity was possibly underestimated. Vaccine-related CD4 TCRs covered spike, predominating at 160-218 and 743-854. AZD1222 recipients seropositive at baseline numbered only five or six.

Sequences were derived from peripheral blood, sampled on day 0 of AZD1222 vaccination. V usage is TRBV6-5 and J usage is TRBJ1-2, with D possibly TRBD1 on 6 matching bases. The clonotype comes from an adult in good health. Written as DNA, the CDR3 is TGTGCCAGCAGCAAGACAGGAACTTTCTATGGCTACACCTTC. It is translated as CASSKTGTFYGYTF.